This T cell receptor beta chain originates from a study of T cell responses to AZD1222 COVID-19 vaccine. Measured with immunoSEQ multiplex PCR; TCRdb has only the in-frame clones, and not every one. This table has about 140,000 clones, 92% appearing once. The ends were cut back, 6 bases at V and 2 bases at J, with 16 bases in the middle. CDR1 is MDHEN and CDR2 is SYDVKM in the germline V gene. The CDR3 runs 15 residues. The source of this sequence is an adult in good health. The chain combines TRBV28 with TRBJ1-2; D is perhaps TRBD1 (6 bases). The sequences come from peripheral blood, collected on day 0 of AZD1222 vaccination. CDR3 protein: CASRTPQGGNYGYTF. The CDR3 DNA is TGTGCCAGCAGAACACCACAGGGAGGAAACTATGGCTACACCTTC.